Below, 14 T cell receptor beta chains from the same sample are listed, as sequenced in a study of blood T cell repertoires in COVID-19. This table comes from immunoSEQ multiplex PCR, and its TCRdb copy is limited to in-frame clones, with some not included. This repertoire shows about 270,000 clones, 86% found once; its top ten account for about 8.6%. Sample: peripheral blood. All receptors come from a man in his forties or fifties with active or convalescent COVID-19.

This chain links TRBV10-3 with TRBJ2-1; 11 bases are a match to TRBD2. This CDR3 is 16 amino acids long. In germline, CDR1 is ENHRY, CDR2 SYGVKD. V lost 0 bases, J lost 8 bases, and 6 bases stayed unmatched. Written as DNA, the CDR3 is TGTGCCATCAGTGAGTCACTAGCGGGAGCATTCCATGAGCAGTTCTTC. Its protein product is CAISESLAGAFHEQFF.

The chain joins TRBV3-1 (or the pseudogene TRBV3-2) to TRBJ2-3; D gene uncertain. CDR3 size: 14 residues. V dropped 4 bases and J dropped 4 bases, with 12 bases sitting between them. Germline V gene sequence: CDR1 LGHDT, CDR2 YNNKEL (reference sequence). The CDR3 DNA is TGTGCCAGCAGCCCGAATTACAATTCAGATACGCAGTATTTT. Translated: CASSPNYNSDTQYF.

The V call is TRBV2, the J call TRBJ1-1; 7 bases line up with TRBD1. The CDR3 totals 13 residues. Germline trimming cut 0 bases from V and 9 bases from J; bases unmatched to any gene: 4. From germline, CDR1 is SNHLY and CDR2 FYNNEI. CDR3 region: CASSEARDSQAFF. DNA of the CDR3: TGTGCCAGCAGTGAAGCACGGGACAGCCAAGCTTTCTTT.

The rearrangement joins TRBV7-3 to TRBJ2-3; a possible D gene is TRBD1 (6 bases). Trimming removed 3 bases from V and 8 bases from J, with 21 bases in between. Germline V gives CDR1 SGHTA, CDR2 FQGTGA. The CDR3 spans 16 residues. The CDR3 loop reads CASSLTSGGQGTTQYF. CDR3 DNA sequence: TGTGCCAGCAGCTTGACCAGTGGGGGCCAGGGGACTACGCAGTATTTT.

The chain has TRBV2 and TRBJ1-2, with D tentatively TRBD1 (5 bases). Trimming took 8 bases from V and 1 from J, leaving 5 bases between them. The V gene's germline CDR1 is SNHLY and CDR2 FYNNEI. This CDR3 has 11 amino acids. The CDR3 region is CASQGNYGYTF. The DNA for the CDR3 is TGTGCCAGCCAGGGTAACTATGGCTACACCTTC.

This chain links TRBV10-3 with TRBJ2-1; 7 bases match TRBD2. Germline-derived CDR1 and CDR2 are ENHRY and SYGVKD. J lost 0 bases, V lost 6 bases, and 23 bases had no gene match. The CDR3 sequence is 21 residues long. The CDR3 DNA is TGTGCCATCAGGACGAGTGGGGACGTGGGCGGTGGCGGGAGCTCCTACAATGAGCAGTTCTTC. It is translated as CAIRTSGDVGGGGSSYNEQFF.

The V and J genes are TRBV30 and TRBJ2-7; 10 nucleotides match TRBD2. Germline V lookup: CDR1 GTSNPN, CDR2 SVGIG (reference sequence). This CDR3 spans 13 amino acids. The J segment lost 4 bases and the V segment lost 5 bases, leaving 5 bases of the junction unmatched. The CDR3 reads CAWGNSGGYEQYF. CDR3 nucleotide sequence: TGTGCCTGGGGTAATAGCGGGGGGTACGAGCAGTACTTC. Supplemented by reference TRBV30 and TRBJ2-7, the full variable domain reads SQTIHQWPATLVQPVGSPLSLECTVEGTSNPNLYWYRQAAGRGLQLLFYSVGIGQISSEVPQNLSASRPQDRQFILSSKKLLLSDSGFYLCAWGNSGGYEQYFGPGTRLTVT.

The genes are TRBV4-1 and TRBJ2-3; 13 bases fit TRBD2. The CDR3 consists of 20 residues. J gave up 0 bases and V 0 bases, and 9 bases lay outside the gene matches. CDR1 is MGHRA and CDR2 is YSYEKL in the germline V gene. The CDR3 nucleotides are TGCGCCAGCAGCCAAGAAGAACCCGGGACTAGCGGGACTAGCACAGATACGCAGTATTTT. It translates to CASSQEEPGTSGTSTDTQYF.

The chain combines TRBV6-5 with TRBJ2-1, with 11 bases identical to TRBD2. Germline V gene lookup returns CDR1 MNHEY and CDR2 SVGAGI. With V trimmed by 6 bases and J by 8 bases, 9 bases remained unmatched. This CDR3 spans 15 amino acids. The CDR3: CASSMTSGKVDEQFF. As DNA, the CDR3 is TGTGCCAGCAGCATGACTAGCGGGAAAGTTGATGAGCAGTTCTTC.

This sequence joins TRBV24-1 and TRBJ2-1, with 8 bases lining up with TRBD1. CDR1 and CDR2 from the germline V gene are KGHDR and SFDVKD. The CDR3 totals 15 residues. Germline trimming cut 1 base from V and 5 bases from J; bases unmatched to any gene: 3. The CDR3 is CATSDFQGAHNEQFF. CDR3 nucleotides: TGTGCCACCAGTGATTTTCAGGGGGCCCACAATGAGCAGTTCTTC.

This sequence joins TRBV3-1 (or the pseudogene TRBV3-2) and TRBJ2-1, with D perhaps TRBD2 (6 bases). Trimming removed 2 bases from V and 8 bases from J, with 10 bases in between. This CDR3 has 13 amino acids. CDR1 LGHDT and CDR2 YNNKEL come from the germline V gene (reference sequence). In nucleotides, the CDR3 is TGTGCCAGCAGCCAACGGGACTTCTATGAGCAGTTCTTC. This gives the protein CASSQRDFYEQFF.

The gene calls are TRBV24-1 and TRBJ2-2; D possibly corresponds to TRBD1 (5 bases). The CDR3 runs 16 residues. Germline V gene data show CDR1 as KGHDR and CDR2 as SFDVKD. The V end lost 8 bases, the J end lost 4 bases, and 19 bases lay between the germline ends. CDR3 in amino acids: CATTPTEITTTGELFF. The CDR3 nucleotides read TGTGCCACCACCCCGACAGAAATCACGACCACCGGGGAGCTGTTTTTT.

This chain joins TRBV2 and TRBJ2-7; D may be TRBD2 (5 bases). Between the trimmed V and J ends, which lost 2 bases and 2 bases, there was a span of 13 bases. CDR1 and CDR2 (germline): SNHLY, FYNNEI. The CDR3 totals 15 residues. In DNA form, the CDR3 reads TGTGCCAGCAGTGAACATTGGGGAGAGACCTACGAGCAGTACTTC. This gives the protein CASSEHWGETYEQYF.

V is TRBV7-3 and J is TRBJ2-7; D perhaps matches TRBD2 (6 bases). Trimming stripped 0 bases from V and 4 bases from J, with 13 bases between. CDR3 length equals 15 residues. CDR1 SGHTA and CDR2 FQGTGA come from the germline V gene. The CDR3 loop reads CASSLTGSGPYEQYF. The CDR3 nucleotides are TGTGCCAGCAGCTTAACGGGTAGCGGTCCGTACGAGCAGTACTTC. Combining the CDR3 with reference TRBV7-3 and TRBJ2-7 gives the whole variable domain GAGVSQTPSNKVTEKGKYVELRCDPISGHTALYWYRQSLGQGPEFLIYFQGTGAADDSGLPNDRFFAVRPEGSVSTLKIQRTERGDSAVYLCASSLTGSGPYEQYFGPGTRLTVT.